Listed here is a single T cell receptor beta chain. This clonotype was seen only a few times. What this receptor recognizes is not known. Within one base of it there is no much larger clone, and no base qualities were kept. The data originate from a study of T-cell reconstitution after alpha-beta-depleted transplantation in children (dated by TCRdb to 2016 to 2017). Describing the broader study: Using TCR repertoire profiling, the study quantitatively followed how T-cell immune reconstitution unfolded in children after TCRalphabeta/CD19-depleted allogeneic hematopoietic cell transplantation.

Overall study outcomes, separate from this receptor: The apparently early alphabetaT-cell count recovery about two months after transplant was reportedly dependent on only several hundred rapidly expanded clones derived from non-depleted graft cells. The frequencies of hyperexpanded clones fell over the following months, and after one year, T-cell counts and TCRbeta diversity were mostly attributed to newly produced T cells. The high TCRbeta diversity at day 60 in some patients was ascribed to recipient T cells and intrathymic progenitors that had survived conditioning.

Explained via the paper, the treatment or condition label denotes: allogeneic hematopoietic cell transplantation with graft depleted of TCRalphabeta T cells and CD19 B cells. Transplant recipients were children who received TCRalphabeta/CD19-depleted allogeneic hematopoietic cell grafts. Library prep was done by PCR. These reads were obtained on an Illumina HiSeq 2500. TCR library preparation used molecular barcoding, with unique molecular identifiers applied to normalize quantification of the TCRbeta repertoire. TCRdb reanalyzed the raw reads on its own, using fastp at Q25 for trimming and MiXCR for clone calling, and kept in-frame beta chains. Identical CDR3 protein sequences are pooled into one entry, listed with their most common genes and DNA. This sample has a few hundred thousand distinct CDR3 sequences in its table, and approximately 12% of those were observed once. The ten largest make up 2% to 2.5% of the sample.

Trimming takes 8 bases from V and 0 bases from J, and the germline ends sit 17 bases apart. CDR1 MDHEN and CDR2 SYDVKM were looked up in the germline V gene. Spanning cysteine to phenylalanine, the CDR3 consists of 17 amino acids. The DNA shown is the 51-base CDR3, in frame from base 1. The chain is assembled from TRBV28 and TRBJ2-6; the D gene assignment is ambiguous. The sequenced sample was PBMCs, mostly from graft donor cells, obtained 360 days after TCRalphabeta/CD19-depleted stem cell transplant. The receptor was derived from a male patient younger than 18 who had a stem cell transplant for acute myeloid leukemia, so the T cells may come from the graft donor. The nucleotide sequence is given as TGTGCCAGCGGTTGGTTGGATCCTTCCTCTGGGGCCAACGTCCTGACTTTC. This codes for CASGWLDPSSGANVLTF.